The sequence of this TCR beta chain was determined in a study of CXCR3-negative and CXCR3-positive naive CD8 T cells. Carrying UMI labels, the TRB cDNA libraries were prepared through 5' RACE. TCRdb reprocessed the 5' RACE reads and keeps a single row for each CDR3 protein, giving no DNA. Seen in this sample are around 41,000 distinct CDR3 sequences; the ten most common clones hold about 11%. This CDR3 comprises 18 residues. Germline CDR1 DFQATT, CDR2 SNEGSKA (reference sequence). Researchers reported sorting every CD8+ T cell subset in triplicate, a few hundred thousand cells per sort. The material sequenced was memory CD8+ T cells from blood. The V and J genes are TRBV20-1 and TRBJ2-6; with no DNA, the TCRdb D assignment of TRBD2 cannot be verified. This clonotype was obtained from a human donor in good health. Some clones in this sample may be carry-over from other donors' samples. This CDR3 is CSAPNRASSASGANVLTF.